This T cell receptor (beta chain) was identified in a study of T-cell memory formation after mild COVID-19. TCRdb passed the 5' RACE reads through MiXCR, listing each CDR3 protein once. The table records 110,000 to 150,000 distinct CDR3 sequences, about 25% of them present only once. In regard to this clonotype: The antigen is undetermined.

CDR1 and CDR2 from the germline V gene are SGHTA and FQGNSA. Trimming removed 4 bases from V and 6 bases from J; junction bases left unmatched: 10. CDR3 size: 15 residues. Findings of the study overall: Day 15 to 85 contracting clones showed balanced CD4/CD8; day 15 to 37 expanders favored CD4+. Researchers report contracting CD4+ clones mostly in CM and EM, with CD8+ clones in EMRA.

The specimen was PBMCs or a T cell subset sorted from them (not recorded which). This rearrangement joins TRBV7-2 to TRBJ1-2, with 8 bases fitting TRBD1. The source is an adult woman who had mild COVID-19 (a few samples of this study predate the infection). Cell type and time point are not known. CDR3 region: CASSSMQGAPDGYTF. CDR3 nucleotide sequence: TGTGCCAGCAGCTCCATGCAGGGGGCTCCTGATGGCTACACCTTC.